The rows below give T cell receptor beta chains drawn from one sample of a study of technical replicates of blood from a few donors. Clones were read by immunoSEQ multiplex PCR, and TCRdb kept only the in-frame ones, dropping some. The sample yields approximately 88,000 clones, around 96% seen once. The sample was T cells isolated from PBMCs. These receptors were taken from a human donor in good health. CDR3s include the opening cysteine and the closing phenylalanine or tryptophan. D genes are given only for firm matches. Expanded clones are given a class, and other clones once, few, many or no size at all.

TGCGCCAGCAGCCAAGACAGGGGTCAGCACTATGGCTACACCTTC,CASSQDRGQHYGYTF,-,TRBJ1-2,-,TRBV4-3
TGTGCCAGCAGTTACGGCCCAGGCAACACTGAAGCTTTCTTT,CASSYGPGNTEAFF,-,TRBJ1-1,-,TRBV6-5
TGCGCCAGCAGTGAGGGGATAGCGGGGATCCAAGAGACCCAGTACTTC,CASSEGIAGIQETQYF,TRBD2,TRBJ2-5,-,TRBV10-2
TGTGCCAGCACCCAGACGGGAACCGGGGAGCTGTTTTTT,CASTQTGTGELFF,-,TRBJ2-2,-,TRBV6-5
TGTGCCAGCTCACCAATGGCTAGCGGGAGTTTGGATACGCAGTATTTT,CASSPMASGSLDTQYF,TRBD2,TRBJ2-3,-,TRBV18
TGTGCCAGCAGCAGGACTAACGAGCAGTACTTC,CASSRTNEQYF,-,TRBJ2-7,-,TRBV7-9
TGTGCCAGCAGCCCATCATTGTGGGGCTTTGGGTCACAAGAGACCCAGTACTTC,CASSPSLWGFGSQETQYF,-,TRBJ2-5,-,TRBV9
TGTGCCAGCAGCGGGACAGGGTTCCTTAGGGATACGCAGTATTTT,CASSGTGFLRDTQYF,TRBD1,TRBJ2-3,-,TRBV9
TGTGCCAGCTCACGGACTAGCGGACAACCTAACAATGAGCAGTTCTTC,CASSRTSGQPNNEQFF,TRBD2,TRBJ2-1,-,TRBV18
TGTGCCAGCAGTTTAAGAGCGGGACTATACGAGCAGTACTTC,CASSLRAGLYEQYF,TRBD2,TRBJ2-7,-,TRBV28
TGTGCCAGCAGTGAAGTAGAGGAGACCCAGTACTTC,CASSEVEETQYF,-,TRBJ2-5,-,TRBV6-1
TGTGCCTGGAGTGTACGGGGGATCAACCAAGAGACCCAGTACTTC,CAWSVRGINQETQYF,-,TRBJ2-5,-,TRBV30
TGTGCCAGCAGCCTGCTACTTACTAGCGGGAGAAGTAAACTGAATGAGCAGTTCTTC,CASSLLLTSGRSKLNEQFF,TRBD2,TRBJ2-1,once,TRBV5-8
TGTGCCAGCAGCTTCGGTAGCGGAACCTACGAGCAGTACTTC,CASSFGSGTYEQYF,-,TRBJ2-7,-,TRBV7-2
TGCGCCAGCAGGCTAGGAATGAACACTGAAGCTTTCTTT,CASRLGMNTEAFF,-,TRBJ1-1,-,TRBV4-1
TGTGCCTACCAGGACAGGTCGGAGACCCAGTACTTC,CAYQDRSETQYF,TRBD1,TRBJ2-5,-,TRBV30
TGTGCCAGCAGTTACTCACTAGCGGGAGCTCACGACGAGCAGTACTTC,CASSYSLAGAHDEQYF,TRBD2,TRBJ2-7,-,TRBV6-5
TGTGCCAGCAGCCGCCTACCCGCTAGCGGGAGTGAGACCCAGTACTTC,CASSRLPASGSETQYF,TRBD2,TRBJ2-5,-,TRBV11-3
TGTGCCAGCAGCGAACCGGGACAGGGTGGCGAGCAGTACTTC,CASSEPGQGGEQYF,TRBD1,TRBJ2-7,-,TRBV14
TGCGCCAGCAGCCTTGGCCAGGGGGCCCGCACAGATACGCAGTATTTT,CASSLGQGARTDTQYF,TRBD1,TRBJ2-3,-,TRBV5-1
TGTGCCAGCAGCTTTGGTACTAACTCCTACAATGAGCAGTTCTTC,CASSFGTNSYNEQFF,-,TRBJ2-1,-,TRBV5-4
TGTGCCAGCAGTGTACAGGGGGTCGGCTACGAGCAGTACTTC,CASSVQGVGYEQYF,TRBD1,TRBJ2-7,-,TRBV27
TGTGCCACCAGCAGGAACCAGTTACCCCAAGAGACCCAGTACTTC,CATSRNQLPQETQYF,-,TRBJ2-5,-,TRBV15
TGCAGCGCCTTCGGCGGGGTTTCAAACAATGAGCAGTTCTTC,CSAFGGVSNNEQFF,-,TRBJ2-1,-,TRBV29-1
TGTGCCAGCAGGACAACGGAGAACACTGAAGCTTTCTTT,CASRTTENTEAFF,-,TRBJ1-1,-,TRBV6-5
TGCGCCAGCAGCCCCCGACAGGGCCCTAATGAAAAACTGTTTTTT,CASSPRQGPNEKLFF,TRBD1,TRBJ1-4,-,TRBV4-1
TGTGCCAGCAGCCCCTTAAACACAGAGACCCAGTACTTC,CASSPLNTETQYF,-,TRBJ2-5,-,TRBV7-2
TGTGCTAGTGCCCGAGAACCCTTCCTTGAAGCTTTCTTT,CASAREPFLEAFF,-,TRBJ1-1,few,TRBV12-5
TGTGCCAGCAGTTTACCGGGCTACGAGCAGTACTTC,CASSLPGYEQYF,-,TRBJ2-7,-,TRBV28
TGTGCCAGCAGTGAAAATTTGGCGGCTACTCTTAGCACAGATACGCAGTATTTT,CASSENLAATLSTDTQYF,-,TRBJ2-3,once,TRBV2